The TCR beta chain under discussion was sequenced for a study of blood T cell repertoires in COVID-19. Study details: In each case, the material was cDNA or gDNA derived from T cells, B-cell-depleted T cells, or PBMCs.

Measured with immunoSEQ multiplex PCR; TCRdb has only the in-frame clones, and not every one. The sample lists 150,000 to 200,000 clones; over 75% were seen once. Germline values: CDR1 MNHEY, CDR2 SVGAGI. This CDR3 spans 15 amino acids. Trimming took 7 bases from V and 2 from J, leaving 15 bases between them. The source of this sequence is a man aged 35-49 years who had recovered from COVID-19. This chain uses TRBV6-5 with TRBJ1-5; perhaps TRBD1 as D (6 bases). Sequenced: PBMCs or T cells enriched from blood (not recorded which). This chain's CDR3 is CASNFRGSGNQPQHF. The CDR3 nucleotides are TGTGCCAGCAACTTCAGGGGCTCAGGCAATCAGCCCCAGCATTTT.